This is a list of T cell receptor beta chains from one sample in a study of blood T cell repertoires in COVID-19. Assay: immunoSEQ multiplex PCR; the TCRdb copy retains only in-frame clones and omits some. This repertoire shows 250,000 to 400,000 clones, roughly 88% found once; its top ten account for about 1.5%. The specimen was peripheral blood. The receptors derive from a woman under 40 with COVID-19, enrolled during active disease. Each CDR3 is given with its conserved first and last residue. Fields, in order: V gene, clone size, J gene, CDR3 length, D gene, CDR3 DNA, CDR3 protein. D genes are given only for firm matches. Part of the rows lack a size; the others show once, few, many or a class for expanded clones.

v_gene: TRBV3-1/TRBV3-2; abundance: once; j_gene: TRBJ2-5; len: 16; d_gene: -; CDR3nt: TGTGCCAGCAGCCAAGACACAGGGGGGGGAACGGAGACCCAGTACTTC; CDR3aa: CASSQDTGGGTETQYF
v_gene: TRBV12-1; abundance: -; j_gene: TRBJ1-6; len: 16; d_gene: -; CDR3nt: TGTGCCAGCAGTTCCCAGTCGACAGGGGTTAATTCACCCCTCCACTTT; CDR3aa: CASSSQSTGVNSPLHF
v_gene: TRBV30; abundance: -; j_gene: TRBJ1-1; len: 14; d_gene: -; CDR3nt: TGTGCCTGGAGTGGACAGCTCTTGAACACTGAAGCTTTCTTT; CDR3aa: CAWSGQLLNTEAFF
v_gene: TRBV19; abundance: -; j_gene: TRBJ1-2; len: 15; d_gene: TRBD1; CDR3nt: TGTGCCAGTAGTATCGACCACAGGGGGCTCTATGGCTACACCTTC; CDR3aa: CASSIDHRGLYGYTF
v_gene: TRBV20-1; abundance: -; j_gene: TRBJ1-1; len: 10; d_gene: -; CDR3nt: TGCAGTGGGCACAGCGGGCAAGCTTTCTTT; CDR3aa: CSGHSGQAFF
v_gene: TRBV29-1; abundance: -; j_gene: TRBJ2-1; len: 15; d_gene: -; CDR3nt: TGCAGCGTTGAAGAGAGGAGGGGGGGCCCTGATGAGCAGTTCTTC; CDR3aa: CSVEERRGGPDEQFF
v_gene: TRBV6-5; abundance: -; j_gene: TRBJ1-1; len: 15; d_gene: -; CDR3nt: TGTGCCAGCAGTTACGGGTCGGGTGGGAACACTGAAGCTTTCTTT; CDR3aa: CASSYGSGGNTEAFF
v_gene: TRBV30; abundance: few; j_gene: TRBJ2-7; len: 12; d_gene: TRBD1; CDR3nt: TGTGCCTGGAGTTCGACAGGGGTCGAGCAGTACTTC; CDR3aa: CAWSSTGVEQYF
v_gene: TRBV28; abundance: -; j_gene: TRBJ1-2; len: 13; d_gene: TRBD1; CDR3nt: TGTGCCAGCAGATCGGGGACAGGGAATGGCTACACCTTC; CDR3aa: CASRSGTGNGYTF
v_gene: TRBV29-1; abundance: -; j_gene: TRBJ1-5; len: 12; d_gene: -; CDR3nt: TGCAGCGCTGGACTTAGCAATCAGCCCCAGCATTTT; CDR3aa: CSAGLSNQPQHF
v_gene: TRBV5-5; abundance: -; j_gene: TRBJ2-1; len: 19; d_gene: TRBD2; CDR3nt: TGTGCCAGCAGCTCAGGGACTAGCGGGGGCAGGAGCTCCTACAATGAGCAGTTCTTC; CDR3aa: CASSSGTSGGRSSYNEQFF
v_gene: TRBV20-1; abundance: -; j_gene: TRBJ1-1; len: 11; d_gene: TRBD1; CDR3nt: TGCAGTGCACCTACAGGGGGCGAAGCTTTCTTT; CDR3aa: CSAPTGGEAFF
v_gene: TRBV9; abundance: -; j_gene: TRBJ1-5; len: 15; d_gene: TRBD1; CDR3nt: TGTGCCAGCAGCGTAGGACAGGGAATCAATCAGCCCCAGCATTTT; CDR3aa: CASSVGQGINQPQHF
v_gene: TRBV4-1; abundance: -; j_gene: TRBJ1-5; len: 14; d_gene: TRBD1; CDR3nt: TGCGCCAGCAGCCGCGGACAGGACGGGCAGCCCCAGCATTTT; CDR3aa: CASSRGQDGQPQHF
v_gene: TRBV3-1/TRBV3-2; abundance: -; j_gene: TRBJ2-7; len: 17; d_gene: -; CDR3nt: TGTGCCAGCAGCCACCCTAAGGGGCAGGGGACGACCTACGAGCAGTACTTC; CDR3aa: CASSHPKGQGTTYEQYF
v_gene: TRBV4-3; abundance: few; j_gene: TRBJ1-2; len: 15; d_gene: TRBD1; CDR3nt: TGCGCCAGCAGCCAAGACGGACAGGGACGCTATGGCTACACCTTC; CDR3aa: CASSQDGQGRYGYTF
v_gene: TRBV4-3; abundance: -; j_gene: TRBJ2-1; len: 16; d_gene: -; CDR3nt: TGCGCCAGCAGCCATGTCTCTGAGAACCCCTACAATGAGCAGTTCTTC; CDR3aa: CASSHVSENPYNEQFF
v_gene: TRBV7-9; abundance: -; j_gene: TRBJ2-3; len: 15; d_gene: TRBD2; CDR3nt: TGTGCCAGCAGCTATAGCGGGGGGATCACAGATACGCAGTATTTT; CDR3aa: CASSYSGGITDTQYF
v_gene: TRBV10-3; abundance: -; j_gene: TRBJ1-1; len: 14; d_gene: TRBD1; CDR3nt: TGTGCCATCAGTTCGGGACAGGGGGCGTTTGAAGCTTTCTTT; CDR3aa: CAISSGQGAFEAFF
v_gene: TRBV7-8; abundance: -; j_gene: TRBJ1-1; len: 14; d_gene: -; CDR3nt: TGTGCCAGCAGCTTAGGGGGGGGAAACACTGAAGCTTTCTTT; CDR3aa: CASSLGGGNTEAFF
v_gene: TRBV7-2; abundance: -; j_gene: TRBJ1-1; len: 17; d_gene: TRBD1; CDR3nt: TGTGCCAGCAGCCAACCGGACAGGGGAGTATTAAGCACTGAAGCTTTCTTT; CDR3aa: CASSQPDRGVLSTEAFF
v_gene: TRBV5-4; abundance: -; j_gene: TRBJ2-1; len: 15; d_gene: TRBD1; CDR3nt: TGTGCCAGCAGCTCGGGACAGGGATTCAACAATGAGCAGTTCTTC; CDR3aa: CASSSGQGFNNEQFF
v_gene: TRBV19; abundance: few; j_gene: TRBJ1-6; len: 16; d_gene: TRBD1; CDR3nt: TGTGCCAGTAGGGATCCCGGACAGGGCGATAATTCACCCCTCCACTTT; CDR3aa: CASRDPGQGDNSPLHF
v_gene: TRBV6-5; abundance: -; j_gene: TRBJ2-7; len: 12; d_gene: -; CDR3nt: TGTGCCAGCAGAGGCCGGGGCTACGAGCAGTACTTC; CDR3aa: CASRGRGYEQYF
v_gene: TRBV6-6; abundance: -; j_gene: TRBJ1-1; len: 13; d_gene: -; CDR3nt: TGTGCCAGTAAACTCGGGGTGACCACTGAAGCTTTCTTT; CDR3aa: CASKLGVTTEAFF
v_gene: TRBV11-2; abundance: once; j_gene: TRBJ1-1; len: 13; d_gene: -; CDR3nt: TGTGCCAGCAGCCCACAGGGTTACACTGAAGCTTTCTTT; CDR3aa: CASSPQGYTEAFF
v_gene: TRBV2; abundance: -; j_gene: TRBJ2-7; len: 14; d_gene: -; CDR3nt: TGTGCCAGCAGGGACCGGGACACCACCTACGAGCAGTACTTC; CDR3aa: CASRDRDTTYEQYF
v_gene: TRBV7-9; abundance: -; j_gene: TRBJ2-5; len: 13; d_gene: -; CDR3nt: TGTGCCAGCAGCTTATTGAGGCGCGAGACCCAGTACTTC; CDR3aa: CASSLLRRETQYF
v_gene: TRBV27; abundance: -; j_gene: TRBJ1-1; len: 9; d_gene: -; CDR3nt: TGTGCCAGCAGTCTGAGGGCTTTCTTT; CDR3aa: CASSLRAFF
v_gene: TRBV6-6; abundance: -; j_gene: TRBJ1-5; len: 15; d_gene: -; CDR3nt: TGTGCCAGCAGCTTACAGGCAAATAGCAATCAGCCCCAGCATTTT; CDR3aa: CASSLQANSNQPQHF
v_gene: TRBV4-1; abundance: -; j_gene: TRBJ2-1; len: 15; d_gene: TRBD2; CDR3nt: TGCGCCAGCAGCCAAGCTACTAGCGGGGGCAATGAGCAGTTCTTC; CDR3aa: CASSQATSGGNEQFF
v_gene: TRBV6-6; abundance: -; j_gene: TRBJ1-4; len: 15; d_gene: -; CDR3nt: TGTGCCAGCAGTTACATTCCCTCCACTAATGAAAAACTGTTTTTT; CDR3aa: CASSYIPSTNEKLFF
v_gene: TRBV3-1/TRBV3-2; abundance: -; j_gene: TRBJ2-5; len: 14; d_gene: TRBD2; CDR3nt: TGTGCCAGCAACTTAGCGGGGGCACAAGAGACCCAGTACTTC; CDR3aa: CASNLAGAQETQYF
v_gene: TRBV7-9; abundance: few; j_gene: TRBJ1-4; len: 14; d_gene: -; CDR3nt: TGTGCCAGCAGCCGAACAGGGTTGGATGAAAAACTGTTTTTT; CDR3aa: CASSRTGLDEKLFF
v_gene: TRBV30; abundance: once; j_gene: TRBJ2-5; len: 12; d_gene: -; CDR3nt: TGTGCCTGGAGTGGGGTGGGGCTAGGCCAGTACTTC; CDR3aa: CAWSGVGLGQYF
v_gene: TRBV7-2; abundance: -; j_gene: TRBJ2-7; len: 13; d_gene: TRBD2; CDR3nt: TGTGCCAGCAAAGCGGGGGCCCGCTACGAGCAGTACTTC; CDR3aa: CASKAGARYEQYF
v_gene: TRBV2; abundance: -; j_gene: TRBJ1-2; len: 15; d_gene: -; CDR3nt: TGTGCCAGCAGTGAAACTTGGGGAGGTATGGGTGGCTACACCTTC; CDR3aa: CASSETWGGMGGYTF
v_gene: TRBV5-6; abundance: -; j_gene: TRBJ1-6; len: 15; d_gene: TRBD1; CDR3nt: TGTGCCAGCAGCGCGGACAGGGGGTATAATTCACCCCTCCACTTT; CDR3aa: CASSADRGYNSPLHF
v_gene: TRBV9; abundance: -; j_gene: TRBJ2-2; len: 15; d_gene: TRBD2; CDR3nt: TGTGCCAGCAGCGTAGATCTAGCGGAAACCGGGGAGCTGTTTTTT; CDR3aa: CASSVDLAETGELFF
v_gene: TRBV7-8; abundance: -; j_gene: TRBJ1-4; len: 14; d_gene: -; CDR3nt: TGTGCCAGCAGCTTCCCAGGGTGGGGTGAAAAACTGTTTTTT; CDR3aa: CASSFPGWGEKLFF
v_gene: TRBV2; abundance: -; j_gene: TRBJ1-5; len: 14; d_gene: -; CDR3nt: TGTGCCAGCAGGGGAGGGGTAGGTAGTCAGCCCCAGCATTTT; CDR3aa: CASRGGVGSQPQHF
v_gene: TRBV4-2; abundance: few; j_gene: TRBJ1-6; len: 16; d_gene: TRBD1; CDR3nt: TGTGCCAGCAGCCAGGAACAGGGGGCAAGGAATTCACCCCTCCACTTT; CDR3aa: CASSQEQGARNSPLHF
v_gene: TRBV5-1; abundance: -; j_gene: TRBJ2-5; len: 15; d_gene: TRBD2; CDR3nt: TGCGCCAGCAGCCCTACCGTGACTAGCGGAGAGACCCAGTACTTC; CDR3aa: CASSPTVTSGETQYF
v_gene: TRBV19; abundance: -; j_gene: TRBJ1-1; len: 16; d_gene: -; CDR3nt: TGTGCCAGTAACCGGGACTCCTGGGGAGTGAACACTGAAGCTTTCTTT; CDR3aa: CASNRDSWGVNTEAFF
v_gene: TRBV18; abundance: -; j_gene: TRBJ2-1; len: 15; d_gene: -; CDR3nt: TGTGCCAGCTCACCTCGACAGAGCTCCTACAATGAGCAGTTCTTC; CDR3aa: CASSPRQSSYNEQFF
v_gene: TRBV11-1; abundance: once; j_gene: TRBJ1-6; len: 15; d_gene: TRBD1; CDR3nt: TGTGCCAGCAGCTTAGCGACAGGGGGCCATTCACCCCTCCACTTT; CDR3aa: CASSLATGGHSPLHF
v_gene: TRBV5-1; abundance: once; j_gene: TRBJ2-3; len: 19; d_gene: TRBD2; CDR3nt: TGCGCCAGCAGCCGCTACACTAGCGGGGGGCCCTATAGCACAGATACGCAGTATTTT; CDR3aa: CASSRYTSGGPYSTDTQYF
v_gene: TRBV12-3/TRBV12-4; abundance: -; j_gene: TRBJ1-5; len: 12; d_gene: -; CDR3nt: TGTGCCAGCCGACAGCCCCCAAAGCCCCAGCATTTT; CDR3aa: CASRQPPKPQHF
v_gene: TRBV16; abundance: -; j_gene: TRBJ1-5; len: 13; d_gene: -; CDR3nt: TGTGCCAGCAGCCCCGGGTCCGGTCAGCCCCAGCATTTT; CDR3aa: CASSPGSGQPQHF
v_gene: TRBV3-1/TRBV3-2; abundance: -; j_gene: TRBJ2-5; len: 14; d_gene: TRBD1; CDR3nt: TGTGCCAGCAGCCAAGCCAGGGGGCGGGAGACCCAGTACTTC; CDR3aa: CASSQARGRETQYF
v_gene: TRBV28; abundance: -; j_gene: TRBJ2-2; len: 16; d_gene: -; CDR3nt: TGTGCCAGCAGTTTACTTGGCAGGGCCAACACCGGGGAGCTGTTTTTT; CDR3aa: CASSLLGRANTGELFF
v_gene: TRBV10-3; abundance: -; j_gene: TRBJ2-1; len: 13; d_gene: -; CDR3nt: TGTGCCATCAGTGAGTCCGCCGGGACAGAGCAGTTCTTC; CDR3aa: CAISESAGTEQFF
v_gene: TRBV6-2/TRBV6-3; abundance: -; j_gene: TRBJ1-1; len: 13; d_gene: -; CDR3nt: TGTGCCAGCAGTGTACTAACGAACACTGAAGCTTTCTTT; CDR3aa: CASSVLTNTEAFF
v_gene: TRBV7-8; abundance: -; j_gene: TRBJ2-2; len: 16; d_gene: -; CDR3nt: TGTGCCAGCAGCTTATTAAGTACAGTCATCACCGGGGAGCTGTTTTTT; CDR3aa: CASSLLSTVITGELFF
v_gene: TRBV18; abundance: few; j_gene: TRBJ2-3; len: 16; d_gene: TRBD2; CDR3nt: TGTGCCAGCTCACTGGATACTAGCGGGAGCACAGATACGCAGTATTTT; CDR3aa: CASSLDTSGSTDTQYF